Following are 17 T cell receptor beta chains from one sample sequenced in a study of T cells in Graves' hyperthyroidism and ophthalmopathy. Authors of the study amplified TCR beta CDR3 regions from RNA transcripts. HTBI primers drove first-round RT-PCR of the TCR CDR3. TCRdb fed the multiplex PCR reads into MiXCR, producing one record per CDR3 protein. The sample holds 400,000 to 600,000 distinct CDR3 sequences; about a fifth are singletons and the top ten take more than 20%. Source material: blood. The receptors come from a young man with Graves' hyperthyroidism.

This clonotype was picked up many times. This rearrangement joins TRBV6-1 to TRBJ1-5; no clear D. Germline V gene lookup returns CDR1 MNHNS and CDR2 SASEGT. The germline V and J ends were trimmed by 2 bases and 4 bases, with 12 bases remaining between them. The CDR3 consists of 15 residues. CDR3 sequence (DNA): TGTGCCAGCAGTGAACCCACAGTCAGGAATCAGCCCCAGCATTTT. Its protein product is CASSEPTVRNQPQHF.

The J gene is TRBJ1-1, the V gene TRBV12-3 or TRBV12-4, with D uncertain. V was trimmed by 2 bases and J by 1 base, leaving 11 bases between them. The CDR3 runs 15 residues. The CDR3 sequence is CASSLSPDPNTEAFF. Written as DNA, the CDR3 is TGTGCCAGCAGTTTAAGTCCGGACCCGAACACTGAAGCTTTCTTT.

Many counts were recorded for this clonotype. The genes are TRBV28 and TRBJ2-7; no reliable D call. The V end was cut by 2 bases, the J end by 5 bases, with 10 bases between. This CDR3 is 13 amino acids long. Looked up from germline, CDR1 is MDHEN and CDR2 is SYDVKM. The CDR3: CASSLAPRNEQYF. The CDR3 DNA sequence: TGTGCCAGCAGTTTAGCCCCTCGGAACGAGCAGTACTTC.

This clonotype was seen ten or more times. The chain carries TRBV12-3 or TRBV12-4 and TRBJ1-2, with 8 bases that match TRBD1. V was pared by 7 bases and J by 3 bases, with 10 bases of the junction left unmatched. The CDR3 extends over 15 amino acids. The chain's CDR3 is CASTNFRTGYYGYTF. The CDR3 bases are TGTGCCAGCACCAACTTCAGGACAGGGTACTATGGCTACACCTTC.

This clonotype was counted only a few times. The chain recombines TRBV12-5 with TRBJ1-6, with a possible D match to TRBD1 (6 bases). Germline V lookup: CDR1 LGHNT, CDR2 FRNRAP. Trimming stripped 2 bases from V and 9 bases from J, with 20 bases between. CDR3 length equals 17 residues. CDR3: CASGLPRGRGGRSPLHF. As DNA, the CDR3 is TGTGCTAGTGGTTTGCCGCGGGGCAGGGGAGGACGTTCACCCCTCCACTTT. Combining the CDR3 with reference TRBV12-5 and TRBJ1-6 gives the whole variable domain DARVTQTPRHKVTEMGQEVTMRCQPILGHNTVFWYRQTMMQGLELLAYFRNRAPLDDSGMPKDRFSAEMPDATLATLKIQPSEPRDSAVYFCASGLPRGRGGRSPLHFGNGTRLTVT.

The CDR3 nucleotides are TGTGCCAGCAGTTACTCGAGAAAGGGGGGGGGCACTGAAGCTTTCTTT. This codes for CASSYSRKGGGTEAFF. J is TRBJ1-1 and V is TRBV6-5, with D possibly being TRBD1 (6 bases). The CDR3 covers 16 residues. Trimming cost V 0 bases and J 4 bases, with 15 bases left between them. Per germline, CDR1 MNHEY and CDR2 SVGAGI.

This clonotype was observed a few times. For the CDR3, the DNA is TGTGCCAGCAGGAGACTAGCGGGTCAAGATACGCAGTATTTT. Translating it yields CASRRLAGQDTQYF. The gene calls are TRBV2 and TRBJ2-3, with 10 positions matching TRBD2. This CDR3 contains 14 residues. In germline, CDR1 is SNHLY, CDR2 FYNNEI. J lost 5 bases, V lost 6 bases, and 5 bases had no gene match.

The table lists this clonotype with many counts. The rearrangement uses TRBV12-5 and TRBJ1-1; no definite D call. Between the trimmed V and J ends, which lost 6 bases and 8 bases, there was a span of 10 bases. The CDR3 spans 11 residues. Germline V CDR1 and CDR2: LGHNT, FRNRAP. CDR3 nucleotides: TGTGCTAGTGGCCTAGGGTTCGAAGCTTTCTTT. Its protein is CASGLGFEAFF.

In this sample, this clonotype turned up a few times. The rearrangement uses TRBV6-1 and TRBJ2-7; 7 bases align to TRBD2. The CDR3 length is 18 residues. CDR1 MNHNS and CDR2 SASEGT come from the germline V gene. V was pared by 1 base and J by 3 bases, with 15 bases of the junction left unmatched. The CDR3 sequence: CASSEDVPRGRAGYEQYF. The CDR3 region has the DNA TGTGCCAGCAGTGAAGACGTCCCTCGTGGGAGGGCCGGCTACGAGCAGTACTTC.

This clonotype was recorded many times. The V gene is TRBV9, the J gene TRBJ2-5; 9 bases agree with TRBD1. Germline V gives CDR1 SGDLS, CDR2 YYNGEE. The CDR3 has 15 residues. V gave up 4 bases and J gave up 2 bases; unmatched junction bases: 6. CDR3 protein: CASSIGTGRQETQYF. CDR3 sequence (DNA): TGTGCCAGCAGCATCGGGACAGGGCGTCAAGAGACCCAGTACTTC.

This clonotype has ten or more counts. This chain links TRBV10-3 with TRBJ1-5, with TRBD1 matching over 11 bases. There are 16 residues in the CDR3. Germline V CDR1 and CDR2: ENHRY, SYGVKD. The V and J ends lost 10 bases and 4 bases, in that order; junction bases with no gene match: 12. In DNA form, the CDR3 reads TGTGCCACCCTGGACAGGGGGCAGAGGGTGAATCAGCCCCAGCATTTT. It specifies CATLDRGQRVNQPQHF.

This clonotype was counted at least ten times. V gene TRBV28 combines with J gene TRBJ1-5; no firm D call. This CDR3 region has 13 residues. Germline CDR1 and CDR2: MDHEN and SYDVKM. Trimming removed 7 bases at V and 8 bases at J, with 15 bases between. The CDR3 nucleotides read TGTGCCAGCACCCAGGCGGGTTACAAGCCCCAGCATTTT. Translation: CASTQAGYKPQHF.

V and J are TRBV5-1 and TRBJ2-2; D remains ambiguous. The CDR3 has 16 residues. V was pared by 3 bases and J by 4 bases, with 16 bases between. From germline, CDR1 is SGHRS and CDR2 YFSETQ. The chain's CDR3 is CASSSPTLMGTGELFF. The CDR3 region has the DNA TGCGCCAGCAGCTCTCCGACTCTTATGGGCACCGGGGAGCTGTTTTTT.

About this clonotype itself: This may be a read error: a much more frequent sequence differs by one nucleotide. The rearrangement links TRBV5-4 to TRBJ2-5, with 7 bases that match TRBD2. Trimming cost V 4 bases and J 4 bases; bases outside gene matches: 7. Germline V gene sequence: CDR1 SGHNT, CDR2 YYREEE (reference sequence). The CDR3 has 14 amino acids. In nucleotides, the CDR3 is TGTGCCAGCAGCCTTGGACTAGTAGGAGAGACCCAGTACTTC. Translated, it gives CASSLGLVGETQYF.

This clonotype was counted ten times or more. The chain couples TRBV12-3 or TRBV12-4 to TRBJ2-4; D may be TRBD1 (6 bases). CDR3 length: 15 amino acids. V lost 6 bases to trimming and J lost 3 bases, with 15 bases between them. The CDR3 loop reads CASSQPGQVKNIQYF. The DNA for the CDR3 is TGTGCCAGCAGCCAACCGGGACAAGTCAAAAACATTCAGTACTTC.

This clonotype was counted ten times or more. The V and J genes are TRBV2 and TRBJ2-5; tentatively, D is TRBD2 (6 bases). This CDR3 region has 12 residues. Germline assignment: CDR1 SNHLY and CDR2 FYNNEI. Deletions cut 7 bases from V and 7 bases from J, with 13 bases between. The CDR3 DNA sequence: TGTGCCAGCACGGCCACCGGGGGGACCCAGTACTTC. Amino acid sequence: CASTATGGTQYF.

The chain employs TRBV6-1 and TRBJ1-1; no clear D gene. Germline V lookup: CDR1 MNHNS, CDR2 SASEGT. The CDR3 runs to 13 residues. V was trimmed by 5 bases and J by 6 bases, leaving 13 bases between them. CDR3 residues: CASSPPPVAEAFF. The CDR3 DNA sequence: TGTGCCAGCAGTCCACCCCCGGTAGCTGAAGCTTTCTTT.